Described below is a single TCR beta chain sequence and its context. Its specificity is unknown. Other DNA sequences in this sample translate to the same CDR3. The sample comes from a study of shared clonotypes between healthy human individuals. Background on the study: The people who gave samples were a couple of women and a few men aged 18 to 49.

Germline lookup yields CDR1 KGHSH and CDR2 LQKENI. The ends were cut back, 1 base at V and 6 bases at J, with 7 bases in the middle. This CDR3 has 12 residues. Deep-level running was used for the assay. Only in-frame clones appear in the TCRdb table, and some are missing; sequencing was by immunoSEQ multiplex PCR. The data contain 2 million to 2.5 million clones, 85% to 95% of them seen just once; the ten biggest clones take up 0.39%. Whole-study results and caveats: Relative to memory subsets, naive subsets generally showed larger estimated richness.

The sequenced sample consisted of naive CD4+ T cells from PBMCs. The subset here: CD45RA+ positively selected. The gene calls are TRBV18 and TRBJ2-7; no firm D call. This sequence was found in a man younger than 35 in good health. Some clones in this sample may be carry-over from other donors' samples. This CDR3 is CASSPQGREQYF. CDR3 coding DNA: TGTGCCAGCTCACCACAGGGTCGCGAGCAGTACTTC.